This T cell receptor (beta chain) originates from a study of STAT5B mutations in CD4+ large granular lymphocyte leukemia. Study results and limitations: 25% of private leukemic clonotypes occurred rarely in other patients' non-leukemic repertoires.

Regarding this clone: What it binds is unknown.

Sequenced by immunoSEQ multiplex PCR; TCRdb stores in-frame clones only, minus some. The data show about 30,000 clones, 70% to 80% seen once. This receptor was identified in a human donor in good health. Sample: CD4+ T cells from blood buffy coats.

CDR3: CAWWPRDRDGGYTF. In DNA, the CDR3 is TGTGCCTGGTGGCCACGGGACAGGGATGGTGGCTACACCTTC. The V call is TRBV30, the J call TRBJ1-2, with TRBD1 matching 9 bases. The CDR3 totals 14 residues. Germline V gene lookup returns CDR1 GTSNPN and CDR2 SVGIG (reference sequence). V dropped 5 bases and J dropped 7; count of bases not matched to a gene: 11.